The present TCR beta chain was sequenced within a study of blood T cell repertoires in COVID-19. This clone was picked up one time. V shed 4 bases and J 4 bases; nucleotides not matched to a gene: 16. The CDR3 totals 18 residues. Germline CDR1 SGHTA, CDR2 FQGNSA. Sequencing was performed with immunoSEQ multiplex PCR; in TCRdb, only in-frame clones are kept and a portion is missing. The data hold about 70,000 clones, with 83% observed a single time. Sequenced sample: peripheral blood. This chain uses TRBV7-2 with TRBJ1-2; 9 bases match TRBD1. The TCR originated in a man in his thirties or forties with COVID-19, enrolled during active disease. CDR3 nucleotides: TGTGCCAGCAGCTACCCATGGGACAGGGAGGGGGGGCCCTATGGCTACACCTTC. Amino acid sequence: CASSYPWDREGGPYGYTF.